Listed here are 6 T cell receptor beta chains from one sample, sequenced in a study of blood T cell repertoires in COVID-19. The table came from immunoSEQ multiplex PCR; TCRdb's copy has only in-frame clones and leaves some out. The table has a few hundred thousand clones, under 85% seen once; the top ten hold roughly 1.9%. Sequencing was done on a sample of peripheral blood. These receptors originate from a man aged 25 to 40 who had recovered from COVID-19.

The genes are TRBV7-2 and TRBJ2-7; the D gene is possibly TRBD1 (6 bases). V gave up 7 bases and J gave up 2 bases, with 15 bases separating them. Germline-derived CDR1 and CDR2 are SGHTA and FQGNSA. This CDR3 spans 14 amino acids. The CDR3 nucleotides are TGTGCCAGCACCTCCAACAGGGCAACCTACGAGCAGTACTTC. It specifies CASTSNRATYEQYF. The full variable domain, with the rest looked up from reference TRBV7-2 and TRBJ2-7, is GAGVSQSPSNKVTEKGKDVELRCDPISGHTALYWYRQSLGQGLEFLIYFQGNSAPDKSGLPSDRFSAERTGGSVSTLTIQRTQQEDSAVYLCASTSNRATYEQYFGPGTRLTVT.

This clone is a singleton in its sample. The genes are TRBV3-1 (or the pseudogene TRBV3-2) and TRBJ2-1, with D uncertain. Germline V CDR1 and CDR2: LGHDT, YNNKEL (reference sequence). The ends were cut back, 5 bases at V and 13 bases at J, with 12 bases in the middle. This CDR3 has 11 amino acids. The CDR3 DNA follows: TGTGCCAGCAGCACACCCCGAACACAGTTCTTC. It codes for CASSTPRTQFF.

V usage is TRBV5-1 and J usage is TRBJ2-5, with TRBD2 matching 10 bases. CDR1 and CDR2 from the germline V gene are SGHRS and YFSETQ. With 4 bases clipped from V and 1 base from J, the junction kept 7 bases outside the gene matches. The CDR3 consists of 16 residues. CDR3 amino acids: CASSISGGNSQETQYF. DNA of the CDR3: TGCGCCAGCAGCATTAGCGGGGGGAACTCCCAAGAGACCCAGTACTTC.

J is TRBJ2-3 and V is TRBV6-1; 7 bases are shared with TRBD2. The J segment lost 2 bases and the V segment lost 1 base, leaving 6 bases of the junction unmatched. Germline V gene lookup returns CDR1 MNHNS and CDR2 SASEGT. This CDR3 contains 16 residues. In DNA, the CDR3 is TGTGCCAGCAGTGAAGAATTAGCGGGTCCCACAGATACGCAGTATTTT. This gives the protein CASSEELAGPTDTQYF.

This chain joins TRBV24-1 and TRBJ2-7; a weak D match, TRBD1 (6 bases). This CDR3 is 16 amino acids long. V was clipped by 5 bases and J by 0 bases, with 16 bases between them. CDR1 KGHDR and CDR2 SFDVKD come from the germline V gene. CDR3 coding DNA: TGTGCCACCAGTGTTTGTGACAGGCCCTACTCCTACGAGCAGTACGTC. The encoded protein is CATSVCDRPYSYEQYV.

The chain recombines TRBV19 with TRBJ2-7, with a tentative D call TRBD2 (5 bases). V lost 7 bases, J lost 6 bases, and 19 bases lay in between. CDR1 and CDR2 from the germline V gene are LNHDA and SQIVND (reference sequence). This CDR3 spans 14 amino acids. The CDR3 DNA reads as TGTGCCAGTACCGCCCCGGCTCCCCGGGGCGAGCAGTACTTC. Amino acids: CASTAPAPRGEQYF.